Following are 3 T cell receptor beta chains from one sample sequenced in a study of T cell responses to AZD1222 COVID-19 vaccine. Measured with immunoSEQ multiplex PCR; TCRdb has only the in-frame clones, and not every one. The sample records about 200,000 clones, around nine tenths being singletons. The starting material was peripheral blood, obtained on day 0 of AZD1222 vaccination. These receptors originate from an adult in good health.

The J gene is TRBJ1-2, the V gene TRBV7-9; D unclear. V was cut by 4 bases and J by 2 bases, with 14 bases left in between. In germline, CDR1 is SEHNR, CDR2 FQNEAQ (reference sequence). The CDR3 runs 15 residues. The CDR3 protein is CASSSSGLSNYGYTF. The CDR3, as DNA: TGTGCCAGCAGCTCGTCCGGACTATCGAACTATGGCTACACCTTC.

The rearrangement links TRBV6-5 to TRBJ1-4, with 9 bases that match TRBD1. Trimming took 8 bases from V and 6 from J; bases not matched to a gene: 4. In germline, CDR1 is MNHEY, CDR2 SVGAGI. This CDR3 comprises 13 residues. CDR3 nucleotides: TGTGCCAGCCAGGACAGGGGTCATGAAAAACTGTTTTTT. Its translation is CASQDRGHEKLFF.

A single count supports this clone. The V and J genes are TRBV15 and TRBJ1-2; tentative D call: TRBD1 (5 bases). Germline V gene sequence: CDR1 LNHNV, CDR2 YYDKDF (reference sequence). Trimming took 0 bases from V and 4 from J, leaving 15 bases between them. This CDR3 spans 16 amino acids. CDR3 protein: CATSRDLVGVLYGYTF. CDR3 in DNA: TGTGCCACCAGCAGAGATCTGGTGGGGGTCCTCTATGGCTACACCTTC.